These 11 T cell receptor beta chains share one sample of origin, sequenced in a study of monozygotic twins with cystic fibrosis (dated by TCRdb to the early 2020s). Library generation was performed with the immunoSEQ multiplex PCR assay. TCRdb carries this immuneACCESS record with in-frame sequences only. Its versions omit some clonotypes, under half of them owing to an unresolved V gene in the studies checked, with the rest unexplained. Within this sample are roughly 30,000 clones, with roughly 90% of them counted one time only. The top ten clones comprise approximately 0.88% of the sample. The sequencing input was blood. Source of these receptors: a girl aged 2-10 years with cystic fibrosis.

The chain recombines TRBV15 with TRBJ2-7; 8 bases fit TRBD1. CDR3 length: 18 amino acids. The trim removed 3 bases at V and 2 bases at J, leaving 15 bases unmatched. Per germline, CDR1 LNHNV and CDR2 YYDKDF (reference sequence). The CDR3 is CATSSQALRQGLTYEQYF. CDR3 bases: TGTGCCACCAGCAGCCAAGCCCTCAGACAGGGGTTAACCTACGAGCAGTACTTC.

The chain carries TRBV6-5 and TRBJ1-1; D gene ambiguous. This CDR3 is 14 amino acids long. V was shortened by 0 bases and J by 0 bases, with 5 bases between the two germline ends. Germline CDR1 and CDR2: MNHEY and SVGAGI. As DNA, the CDR3 is TGTGCCAGCAGTTACTCGTCGTTGAACACTGAAGCTTTCTTT. It yields the protein CASSYSSLNTEAFF.

The chain carries TRBV30 and TRBJ1-1, with D unresolved. Germline CDR1 and CDR2: GTSNPN and SVGIG (reference sequence). This CDR3 has 16 amino acids. V lost 3 bases and J 1 base, leaving 18 bases between the germline ends. CDR3 sequence reads: CAWRPVGIWTNTEAFF. CDR3 in DNA: TGTGCCTGGAGGCCAGTGGGTATATGGACGAACACTGAAGCTTTCTTT.

V and J are TRBV5-4 and TRBJ1-2; tentatively, D is TRBD1 (6 bases). Looked up from germline, CDR1 is SGHNT and CDR2 is YYREEE (reference sequence). The V end lost 1 base, the J end lost 7 bases, and 17 bases lay between the germline ends. The CDR3 is 15 amino acids. The CDR3 loop is CASSLSDSPFSGYTF. The CDR3 DNA reads TGTGCCAGCAGCTTGTCGGACAGCCCGTTTTCTGGCTACACCTTC. Full variable domain (rest looked up from reference TRBV5-4 and TRBJ1-2): ETGVTQSPTHLIKTRGQQVTLRCSSQSGHNTVSWYQQALGQGPQFIFQYYREEENGRGNFPPRFSGLQFPNYSSELNVNALELDDSALYLCASSLSDSPFSGYTFGSGTRLTVV.

The chain couples TRBV6-1 to TRBJ1-1; D remains ambiguous. Germline lookup yields CDR1 MNHNS and CDR2 SASEGT. Trimming took off 6 bases at V and 1 base at J, with 9 bases between the two ends. CDR3 length: 13 amino acids. For the CDR3, the DNA is TGTGCCAGCAGCCCCATTGGGAACACTGAAGCTTTCTTT. Translating gives CASSPIGNTEAFF.

On this clone: One end of the junction is discordant with germline, which a read error may explain. The genes are TRBV19 and TRBJ1-1; 9 bases match TRBD1. CDR3 size: 12 residues. Germline assignment: CDR1 LNHDA and CDR2 SQIVND (reference sequence). CDR3 sequence: CASSLGQGTGTF. DNA for the CDR3: TGTGCCAGTAGCCTTGGACAGGGGACCGGAACATTT.

The V and J genes are TRBV6-6 and TRBJ2-3, with 10 bases identical to TRBD2. This CDR3 is 16 amino acids long. V lost 2 bases to trimming and J lost 5 bases; unmatched junction nucleotides: 7. CDR1 and CDR2 (germline): MNHNY, SVGAGI (reference sequence). The chain's CDR3 is CASSYSSGGPIDTQYF. CDR3 in DNA: TGTGCCAGCAGTTACAGTAGCGGGGGGCCCATAGATACGCAGTATTTT.

V usage is TRBV4-2 and J usage is TRBJ2-1; 7 positions match TRBD2. This CDR3 contains 15 residues. The V gene's germline CDR1 is LGHNA and CDR2 YNFKEQ. The V gene end was trimmed by 3 bases and the J gene end by 3 bases; junction bases not matched to a gene: 5. The CDR3 is CASSQERGFYNEQFF. The CDR3 DNA follows: TGTGCCAGCAGCCAGGAGCGGGGATTCTACAATGAGCAGTTCTTC.

The chain joins TRBV4-1 to TRBJ1-1; no clear D. CDR1 is MGHRA, CDR2 YSYEKL, per germline. The CDR3 runs 13 residues. V was clipped by 0 bases and J by 6 bases, with 8 bases between them. The CDR3 DNA follows: TGCGCCAGCAGCCAAGATCGACGGGCTGAAGCTTTCTTT. It translates to CASSQDRRAEAFF.

This clone showed up just a few times. The rearrangement joins TRBV28 to TRBJ1-4, with D unresolved. CDR1 and CDR2 (germline): MDHEN, SYDVKM. Trimming took 6 bases from V and 4 from J, leaving 9 bases between them. The CDR3 loop spans 13 amino acids. The DNA for the CDR3 is TGTGCCAGCAGCCTCCAGGTTAATGAAAAACTGTTTTTT. Residues: CASSLQVNEKLFF.

The chain uses TRBV5-4 and TRBJ2-2, with 7 nucleotides matching TRBD1. From germline, CDR1 is SGHNT and CDR2 YYREEE (reference sequence). The ends lost 1 base at V and 5 bases at J; junction bases unmatched: 2. The CDR3 extends over 14 amino acids. As DNA, the CDR3 is TGTGCCAGCAGCTTGACAGGGGCAACCGGGGAGCTGTTTTTT. This codes for CASSLTGATGELFF.